This is a list of T cell receptor beta chains from one sample in a study of cytomegalovirus exposure and HLA in healthy donors. Sequenced by immunoSEQ multiplex PCR; TCRdb stores in-frame clones only, minus some. The specimen's table records 55,000 or so clones. The sequenced sample consisted of PBMCs. The receptors derive from a woman aged 25 to 39 in good health and CMV-seropositive. CDR3s include the opening cysteine and the closing phenylalanine or tryptophan. A D gene is named only where the DNA matches it firmly.

J,D,V,CDR3,DNA
TRBJ2-2,-,TRBV9,CASSAITGELFF,TGTGCCAGCAGCGCAATTACCGGGGAGCTGTTTTTT
TRBJ2-7,TRBD2,TRBV7-6,CASSFGGRASSFYEQYF,TGTGCCAGCAGCTTCGGCGGGAGGGCCTCGTCCTTCTACGAGCAGTACTTC
TRBJ2-7,TRBD2,TRBV30,CAWSLLAGREQYF,TGTGCCTGGAGTCTACTAGCGGGACGCGAGCAGTACTTC
TRBJ2-7,TRBD2,TRBV14,CAKPGLRYF,TGTGCCAAGCCGGGACTAAGGTACTTC
TRBJ1-5,TRBD1,TRBV30,CAWSGGTGGNQPQHF,TGTGCCTGGAGTGGGGGGACAGGCGGAAATCAGCCCCAGCATTTT
TRBJ1-1,-,TRBV6-4,CASSDLARLPPEAFF,TGTGCCAGCAGTGACTTAGCTCGGCTGCCACCTGAAGCTTTCTTT
TRBJ2-7,-,TRBV19,CASSLTGGAYEQYF,TGTGCCAGTAGCCTGACGGGGGGCGCCTACGAGCAGTACTTC
TRBJ2-1,TRBD2,TRBV2,CASMRGWNYNEQFF,TGTGCCAGCATGCGGGGGTGGAACTACAATGAGCAGTTCTTC
TRBJ1-1,TRBD1,TRBV30,CAWTTSDRRTEAFF,TGTGCCTGGACCACTTCGGACAGGAGGACTGAAGCTTTCTTT
TRBJ1-3,TRBD1,TRBV6-1,CATRQGPGNTIYF,TGTGCCACTCGACAGGGCCCTGGAAACACCATATATTTT
TRBJ1-4,TRBD1,TRBV5-1,CASSLGTGVGEKLFF,TGCGCCAGCAGCTTGGGGACAGGGGTCGGTGAAAAACTGTTTTTT
TRBJ1-1,-,TRBV5-3,CARSVGLLNTEAFF,TGTGCCAGAAGCGTGGGACTGTTGAACACTGAAGCTTTCTTT
TRBJ1-1,-,TRBV6-5,CASSRRAGTEAFF,TGTGCCAGCAGTAGGAGGGCGGGGACTGAAGCTTTCTTT
TRBJ1-2,-,TRBV6-4,CASSDRAKSNYGYTF,TGTGCCAGCAGTGACCGAGCCAAAAGTAACTATGGCTACACCTTC